Described below is a single TCR beta chain sequence and its context. Its antigen is not identified. This entry belongs to a study of post-analysis software for immune sequencing data. Whole-study results and caveats: Under F measure analysis, samples from one preparation batch co-clustered strongly. Multiple sclerosis was associated with a significant reduction in normalized Chao1 diversity relative to controls.

TCR beta libraries were prepared from cDNA with unique molecular identifiers. One entry per CDR3 protein results from TCRdb running MiXCR on the PCR reads. The table shows 650,000 to 850,000 distinct CDR3 sequences, with 46% occurring only once. The material sequenced was blood. The receptor's source is a girl aged 5 to 17 with multiple sclerosis.

This CDR3 reads CASSYSVGQGGYTF. The CDR3 coding sequence is TGTGCCAGCAGTTACAGTGTGGGACAGGGTGGCTACACCTTC. The chain uses TRBV6-6 and TRBJ1-2; 9 bases map to TRBD1. The V segment lost 2 bases and the J segment 7 bases; nucleotides outside the gene matches: 5. The CDR3 runs 14 residues. CDR1 and CDR2 (germline): MNHNY, SVGAGI (reference sequence).